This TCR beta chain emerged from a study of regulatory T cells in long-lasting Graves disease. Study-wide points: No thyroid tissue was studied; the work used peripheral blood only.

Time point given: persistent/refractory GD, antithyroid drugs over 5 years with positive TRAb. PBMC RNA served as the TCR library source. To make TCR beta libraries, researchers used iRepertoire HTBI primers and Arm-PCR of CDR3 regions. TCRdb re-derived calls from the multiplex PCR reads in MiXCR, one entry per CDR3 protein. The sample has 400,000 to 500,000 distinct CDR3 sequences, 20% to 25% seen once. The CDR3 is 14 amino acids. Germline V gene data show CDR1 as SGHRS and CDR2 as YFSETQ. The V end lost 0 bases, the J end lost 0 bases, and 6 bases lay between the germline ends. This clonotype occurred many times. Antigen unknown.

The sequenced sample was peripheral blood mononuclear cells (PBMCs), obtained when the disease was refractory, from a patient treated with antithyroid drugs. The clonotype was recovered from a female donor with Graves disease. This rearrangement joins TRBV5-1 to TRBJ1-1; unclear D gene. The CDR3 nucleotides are TGCGCCAGCAGCTTGGAGTGGATGAACACTGAAGCTTTCTTT. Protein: CASSLEWMNTEAFF. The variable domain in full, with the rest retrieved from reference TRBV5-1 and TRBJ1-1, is KAGVTQTPRYLIKTRGQQVTLSCSPISGHRSVSWYQQTPGQGLQFLFEYFSETQRNKGNFPGRFSGRQFSNSRSEMNVSTLELGDSALYLCASSLEWMNTEAFFGQGTRLTVV.